This TCR beta chain came from a study of CD8+ T cells in alopecia areata. Overall study findings and caveats: Patients shared TCRs less clearly than mice did, possibly owing to HLA.

Treatment noted: oral pan-JAK inhibitor, 5-10 mg twice daily. The investigators collected lesional scalp punch biopsies and peripheral blood from alopecia areata patients. RNA, once extracted, was reverse transcribed into cDNA for use as the sequencing template. The protocol was immunoSEQ multiplex PCR, while the TCRdb copy is restricted to in-frame clones and leaves out a portion. The sample lists some 190,000 clones, about three fifths occurring once. Trimming cost V 2 bases and J 5 bases, with 7 bases left between them. This CDR3 spans 12 amino acids. Per germline, CDR1 GTSNPN and CDR2 SVGIG (reference sequence). Remarks on this clone: Its antigen is not identified.

The genes are TRBV30 and TRBJ2-1; no firm D call. The origin of this receptor is a human donor with alopecia areata. This specimen was CD4+ T cells sorted from blood, taken at week 24, from a patient treated with tofacitinib. DNA for the CDR3: TGTGCCTGGAGTAGGATGGACAATGAGCAGTTCTTC. It is translated as CAWSRMDNEQFF. Combining the CDR3 with reference TRBV30 and TRBJ2-1 gives the whole variable domain SQTIHQWPATLVQPVGSPLSLECTVEGTSNPNLYWYRQAAGRGLQLLFYSVGIGQISSEVPQNLSASRPQDRQFILSSKKLLLSDSGFYLCAWSRMDNEQFFGPGTRLTVL.